Reported below is one TCR beta chain. The data were taken from a study of blood T cell repertoires in COVID-19. The V gene lost 3 bases and the J gene lost 5 bases, with 7 bases spanning the gap. The CDR3 sequence is 13 residues long. The table came from immunoSEQ multiplex PCR; TCRdb's copy has only in-frame clones and leaves some out. Of approximately 76,000 clones listed, approximately 86% are singletons. This receptor was identified in an older woman with acute or convalescent COVID-19. This chain links TRBV23-1 with TRBJ2-2; D is perhaps TRBD2 (6 bases). TRBV23-1 is an ORF, with its function uncertain. Sequenced input: peripheral blood. In DNA, the CDR3 is TGCGCCAGCAGTCATCGGGGGACCGGGGAGCTGTTTTTT. It specifies CASSHRGTGELFF.